A single sample gave rise to the 17 T cell receptor beta chains below, sequenced in a study of human T cells and chemical hapten exposure. Time point specified: patch test 1, 2 weeks after DPC sensitization. Indicated treatment: therapeutic diphenylcyclopropenone sensitization with weekly scalp DPC. TCRdb re-derived calls from the RACE reads in MiXCR, one entry per CDR3 protein. The sample yields roughly 82,000 distinct CDR3 sequences, 10% to 15% seen once. Sample: whole blood, taken in connection with sensitization to the hapten diphenylcyclopropenone (DPC). The receptors derive from a woman aged 55-70 years with alopecia areata. Some clones in this sample may be carry-over from other donors' samples.

Remarks on this clonotype: A single base separates this from a much larger clone, so it may be a read error. This sequence joins TRBV20-1 and TRBJ2-5; TRBD1 matches 7 bases. The CDR3 contains 14 residues. Germline V gene lookup returns CDR1 DFQATT and CDR2 SNEGSKA (reference sequence). In DNA form, the CDR3 reads TGCAGTGCTCGGACAGGCGGGTACCAAGAGGCCCAGTACTTC. Translated, it gives CSARTGGYQEAQYF.

There are a few counts of this clonotype. The chain is built from TRBV12-3 or TRBV12-4 and TRBJ2-3, with TRBD2 matching over 9 bases. The CDR3 length is 16 residues. J was trimmed by 2 bases and V by 5 bases; bases with no gene match: 8. CDR3 nucleotides: TGTGCCAGCAGTAAATTAGCGGGGGAGCCCACAGATACGCAGTATTTT. It yields the protein CASSKLAGEPTDTQYF.

This clonotype has only a few counts. The chain carries TRBV21-1 and TRBJ2-7. TRBV21-1 represents a pseudogene. The CDR3 has 12 residues. CDR3 sequence: CASSSSLYEQYF. The CDR3 bases are TGTGCCAGCAGCTCTTCCCTCTACGAGCAGTACTTC.

This clonotype was counted many times. CDR3 sequence: CASNTPGAAKETQYF. The DNA of the CDR3 is TGTGCCAGTAATACTCCGGGGGCAGCTAAAGAGACCCAGTACTTC. The V call is TRBV19, the J call TRBJ2-5, with D perhaps TRBD1 or TRBD2 (6 bases each). V was cut by 7 bases and J by 3 bases, with 18 bases left in between. CDR1 is LNHDA, CDR2 SQIVND, per germline (reference sequence). CDR3 length: 15 amino acids. Together with reference TRBV19 and TRBJ2-5, the CDR3 gives the full variable domain: DGGITQSPKYLFRKEGQNVTLSCEQNLNHDAMYWYRQDPGQGLRLIYYSQIVNDFQKGDIAEGYSVSREKKESFPLTVTSAQKNPTAFYLCASNTPGAAKETQYFGPGTRLLVL.

In its sample, this clonotype was seen many times. V gene TRBV19 combines with J gene TRBJ2-1; 8 nucleotides agree with TRBD2. CDR1 and CDR2 (germline): LNHDA, SQIVND (reference sequence). With V trimmed by 1 base and J by 3 bases, 5 bases remained unmatched. The CDR3 is made up of 16 amino acids. The CDR3 loop reads CASSIAGGRLYNEQFF. DNA of the CDR3: TGTGCCAGTAGTATAGCGGGGGGGCGTCTCTACAATGAGCAGTTCTTC.

Of note for this clonotype: A read error may produce the germline difference seen at one junction end. The chain combines TRBV4-1 with TRBJ2-7; TRBD1 matches at 7 bases. Germline CDR1 and CDR2: MGHRA and YSYEKL. The CDR3 length is 16 residues. The CDR3 reads CASSPIRQGASDEQYF. The CDR3 DNA follows: TGCGCCAGCAGCCCCATTAGACAGGGAGCCTCCGACGAGCAGTACTTC.

This clonotype was counted many times. The chain is built from TRBV7-6 and TRBJ1-1, with 9 bases matching TRBD1. Germline-derived CDR1 and CDR2 are SGHVS and FNYEAQ. The CDR3 runs 16 residues. V shed 5 bases, J shed 3 bases, and the junction held 10 bases outside the gene matches. CDR3 amino acids: CASSTLPQGADTEAFF. In DNA form, the CDR3 reads TGTGCCAGCAGCACCCTCCCACAGGGGGCTGACACTGAAGCTTTCTTT.

The chain joins TRBV27 to TRBJ2-6; D unresolved. This CDR3 comprises 13 residues. V lost 6 bases and J 2 bases, leaving 5 bases between the germline ends. CDR1 is MNHEY, CDR2 SMNVEV, per germline (reference sequence). CDR3 DNA: TGTGCCAGCAGCCAACCTGGGGCCAACGTCCTGACTTTC. Translating gives CASSQPGANVLTF.

The chain uses TRBV6-2 or TRBV6-3 and TRBJ2-3; D call uncertain. CDR3 length equals 11 residues. Germline values: CDR1 MNHEY, CDR2 SVGEGT. Trimming pared 0 bases from V and 5 bases from J, leaving 0 bases between. CDR3 region: CASSYSDTQYF. CDR3 bases: TGTGCCAGCAGTTACTCAGATACGCAGTATTTT.

This clonotype was seen more than once but under ten times. The chain couples TRBV10-1 to TRBJ2-2, with 10 nucleotides matching TRBD1. Germline values: CDR1 WNHNN, CDR2 SYGVQD (reference sequence). Germline trimming cut 8 bases from V and 5 bases from J; bases unmatched to any gene: 14. CDR3 size: 17 residues. The CDR3 here is CASSPERQGARTGELFF. CDR3 DNA: TGCGCCAGCTCCCCCGAGAGACAGGGGGCGCGGACCGGGGAGCTGTTTTTT.

The chain couples TRBV20-1 to TRBJ1-2, with a tentative D call TRBD1 (5 bases). V gave up 6 bases and J gave up 8 bases, with 19 bases separating them. The CDR3 is made up of 13 amino acids. Germline-derived CDR1 and CDR2 are DFQATT and SNEGSKA (reference sequence). CDR3 residues: CSAQSRGGDGYTF. CDR3 nucleotides: TGCAGTGCCCAGTCCCGGGGCGGCGACGGCTACACCTTC.

This chain connects TRBV15 to TRBJ2-7; possible D gene TRBD1, 7 bases. CDR1 and CDR2 (germline): LNHNV, YYDKDF (reference sequence). The germline V and J ends were trimmed by 5 bases and 5 bases, with 22 bases remaining between them. The CDR3 is made up of 16 amino acids. The CDR3 bases are TGTGCCACCAGCCCCCACCGGCCAGGGGGGCCGAACGAGCAGTACTTC. As protein: CATSPHRPGGPNEQYF.

This clonotype has ten or more counts. This chain links TRBV21-1 with TRBJ2-3; TRBD2 reflects the table's D call only, with no check against the DNA. TRBV21-1 represents a pseudogene. This CDR3 spans 18 amino acids. CDR3 residues: CASSKLGTSPLGPDTQYF. The CDR3 DNA reads as TGTGCCAGCAGCAAATTGGGGACTAGCCCTCTTGGCCCAGATACGCAGTATTTT.

At least ten counts were recorded for this clonotype. J is TRBJ1-2 and V is TRBV11-1, with D unclear. The CDR3 runs to 12 residues. V was shortened by 3 bases and J by 3 bases, with 5 bases between the two germline ends. CDR1 and CDR2 (germline): SGHAT, FQDESV (reference sequence). The CDR3 DNA is TGTGCCAGCAGCTTCCAGGACTATGGCTACACCTTC. Its translation is CASSFQDYGYTF.

This clonotype was seen ten or more times. V is TRBV4-1 and J is TRBJ2-1; possibly TRBD1 or TRBD2 for D (6 bases each). Germline V gene data show CDR1 as MGHRA and CDR2 as YSYEKL. The germline V and J ends were trimmed by 0 bases and 1 base, with 25 bases remaining between them. This CDR3 has 21 residues. As DNA, the CDR3 is TGCGCCAGCAGCCAAGATGTGATCGCGCTAGTAGGGGGAGGTTCCTACAATGAGCAGTTCTTC. Its translation: CASSQDVIALVGGGSYNEQFF.

In its sample, this clonotype was seen many times. V gene TRBV18 combines with J gene TRBJ2-6, with unresolved D. Trimming cost V 3 bases and J 0 bases, with 9 bases left between them. Germline V lookup: CDR1 KGHSH, CDR2 LQKENI. This CDR3 contains 16 residues. CDR3 sequence (DNA): TGTGCCAGCTCACCGTGGGCCAACTCTGGGGCCAACGTCCTGACTTTC. It yields the protein CASSPWANSGANVLTF.

Ten or more counts support this clonotype. The V call is TRBV18, the J call TRBJ1-1, with D possibly TRBD1 on 5 matching bases. The CDR3 length is 16 residues. V was clipped by 6 bases and J by 5 bases, with 22 bases between them. CDR1 and CDR2 from the germline V gene are KGHSH and LQKENI. The CDR3 nucleotides are TGTGCCAGCTCCCCAGGGCAGATCACTGGGGGGACTGAAGCTTTCTTT. Amino acids: CASSPGQITGGTEAFF.